This TCR beta chain originates from a study of blood T cells in healthy people across ages. The study's findings and limits: Correlation between TCR beta diversity and naive T cell percentage was strong.

Caucasian, healthy and from Russia, the donors were aged between roughly 6 and 95. A word on this clonotype: Its specificity is not known.

Next came a second PCR, run for about 6 to 12 cycles, which used a sample-barcoded 5' primer along with a J-beta primer mix. Each of the cDNA molecules was tagged by a template-switch adaptor with 12 random nucleotides. TCRdb processed the 5' RACE reads anew with MiXCR; each CDR3 protein has one entry. In the table there are around 2 million distinct CDR3 sequences, roughly two fifths of which are singletons. CDR3 length: 14 residues. CDR1 is MNHEY and CDR2 is SVGAGI in the germline V gene. Trimming cost V 2 bases and J 10 bases, with 12 bases left between them. The sequenced sample was blood. The chain carries TRBV6-5 and TRBJ1-6; D not resolved. This receptor was obtained from a human donor in good health. This CDR3 reads CASSYVEPGSPLHF. The CDR3 region has the DNA TGTGCCAGCAGTTACGTCGAACCCGGCTCACCCCTCCACTTT.